These 14 T cell receptor beta chains came from one sample sequenced in a study of cytomegalovirus exposure and HLA in healthy donors. Here immunoSEQ multiplex PCR was the method, and the copy in TCRdb shows in-frame clones only, minus some. The sample lists 140,000 to 150,000 clones, 85% to 95% occurring once. The specimen sequenced was PBMCs. Receptors were obtained from a man in his late teens or twenties in good health and CMV-seropositive.

This clone was recorded once. The chain carries TRBV18 and TRBJ2-7, with D possibly matching TRBD2 (6 bases). This CDR3 is built from 14 residues. Germline V gives CDR1 KGHSH, CDR2 LQKENI. With 2 bases removed from V and 2 bases from J, the gap between germline ends came to 10 bases. CDR3 sequence: CASSPTPGAYEQYF. CDR3 DNA sequence: TGTGCCAGCTCACCAACTCCGGGGGCCTACGAGCAGTACTTC.

CDR3 DNA sequence: TGCGCCAGCAGGGATCCGGAGACAGGGTTCTACGAGCAGTACTTC. It is translated as CASRDPETGFYEQYF. V usage is TRBV5-1 and J usage is TRBJ2-7; 7 positions agree with TRBD1. CDR1 is SGHRS and CDR2 is YFSETQ in the germline V gene. The CDR3 extends over 15 amino acids. Germline trimming cut 5 bases from V and 3 bases from J; bases unmatched to any gene: 11.

The J gene is TRBJ1-5, the V gene TRBV6-1; tentatively, D is TRBD1 (6 bases). V gave up 3 bases and J gave up 4 bases, with 13 bases separating them. CDR3 length equals 15 residues. Germline V lookup: CDR1 MNHNS, CDR2 SASEGT. CDR3 nucleotide sequence: TGTGCCAGCAGTGAGTACATCACAGGGAATCAGCCCCAGCATTTT. Its translation: CASSEYITGNQPQHF.

This rearrangement joins TRBV27 to TRBJ2-5, with TRBD2 matching over 14 bases. The CDR3 is 19 amino acids. V trimming: 0 bases; J trimming: 5 bases; junction bases outside the gene matches: 11. Per the germline V gene, CDR1 is MNHEY and CDR2 is SMNVEV (reference sequence). Here the CDR3 DNA reads TGTGCCAGCAGTTTATCGGCCGGGACTAGCGGGAGAGGAGGGGAGACCCAGTACTTC. Encoded protein: CASSLSAGTSGRGGETQYF.

This chain joins TRBV29-1 and TRBJ1-5, with 8 positions matching TRBD1. Germline V CDR1 and CDR2: SQVTM, ANQGSEA. V was pared by 7 bases and J by 2 bases, with 25 bases of the junction left unmatched. This CDR3 has 20 residues. The CDR3 nucleotides read TGCAGCGACAATCGAATCCAAGGACGGCAGGGGGCGCGAGGCAATCAGCCCCAGCATTTT. Its protein is CSDNRIQGRQGARGNQPQHF. Full variable domain (remainder filled in from reference TRBV29-1 and TRBJ1-5): SAVISQKPSRDICQRGTSLTIQCQVDSQVTMMFWYRQQPGQSLTLIATANQGSEATYESGFVIDKFPISRPNLTFSTLTVSNMSPEDSSIYLCSDNRIQGRQGARGNQPQHFGDGTRLSIL.

The chain carries TRBV6-1 and TRBJ1-1, with TRBD1 as a possible D gene (5 bases). CDR1 MNHNS and CDR2 SASEGT come from the germline V gene. V lost 8 bases and J lost 3, with 19 bases in between. The CDR3 extends over 15 amino acids. CDR3 nucleotide sequence: TGTGCCAGCGGTCCCTCGGGTGGGGGGGACACTGAAGCTTTCTTT. This sequence encodes CASGPSGGGDTEAFF.

The rearrangement uses TRBV4-1 and TRBJ2-3, with a tentative D call TRBD1 (5 bases). The CDR3 contains 16 residues. Looked up from germline, CDR1 is MGHRA and CDR2 is YSYEKL. Trimming shortened V by 0 bases and J by 2 bases, and 12 bases separated the two germline ends. In DNA, the CDR3 is TGCGCCAGCAGCCAAGATCCAGGACAACTCACAGATACGCAGTATTTT. Protein product: CASSQDPGQLTDTQYF.

This chain connects TRBV20-1 to TRBJ2-1; a possible D gene is TRBD1 (5 bases). Trimming left V 6 bases short and J 7 bases short, with 10 bases between. Germline CDR1 is DFQATT and CDR2 is SNEGSKA (reference sequence). The CDR3 loop spans 11 amino acids. CDR3: CSAKGWNEQFF. In DNA, the CDR3 is TGCAGTGCCAAGGGGTGGAATGAGCAGTTCTTC.

As for this clone: This sample includes further DNA sequences coding for the same CDR3. This chain connects TRBV18 to TRBJ2-7; 10 bases are a match to TRBD1. The CDR3 totals 14 residues. Trimming removed 3 bases from V and 3 bases from J; junction bases left unmatched: 2. CDR1 and CDR2 (germline): KGHSH, LQKENI. In DNA form, the CDR3 reads TGTGCCAGCTCACCGGGACAGGGGCTCTACGAGCAGTACTTC. Translated, it gives CASSPGQGLYEQYF.

The chain joins TRBV21-1 to TRBJ2-6; the table calls TRBD1, which could not be checked here. TRBV21-1 counts as a pseudogene. CDR3 size: 19 residues. The CDR3 loop is CASSKAGRQGAAGANVLTF. CDR3 in DNA: TGTGCCAGCAGCAAAGCCGGTCGGCAGGGGGCCGCTGGGGCCAACGTCCTGACTTTC.

The chain is built from TRBV18 and TRBJ2-5; D may be TRBD1 (6 bases). Germline-derived CDR1 and CDR2 are KGHSH and LQKENI. The V end was cut by 6 bases, the J end by 1 base, with 18 bases between. There are 16 residues in the CDR3. The CDR3 region is CASSSQGRGGQETQYF. CDR3 nucleotides: TGTGCCAGCTCGAGTCAGGGCAGGGGTGGCCAAGAGACCCAGTACTTC.

This chain connects TRBV7-6 to TRBJ2-7; 7 nucleotides align to TRBD2. Germline lookup yields CDR1 SGHVS and CDR2 FNYEAQ. The CDR3 length is 15 residues. Trimming took 5 bases from V and 2 from J; bases not matched to a gene: 9. The chain's CDR3 is CASSPPGLLTYEQYF. For the CDR3, the DNA is TGTGCCAGCAGCCCCCCGGGACTACTCACCTACGAGCAGTACTTC.

This sequence joins TRBV7-9 and TRBJ2-6, with D possibly being TRBD1 (6 bases). Germline V gene sequence: CDR1 SEHNR, CDR2 FQNEAQ (reference sequence). The CDR3 consists of 17 residues. Trimming took off 6 bases at V and 0 bases at J, with 15 bases between the two ends. The CDR3 protein is CASSRAGAISGANVLTF. The CDR3 region has the DNA TGTGCCAGCAGTAGGGCAGGGGCGATCTCTGGGGCCAACGTCCTGACTTTC. Drawing the rest from reference TRBV7-9 and TRBJ2-6, the complete variable domain is DTGVSQNPRHKITKRGQNVTFRCDPISEHNRLYWYRQTLGQGPEFLTYFQNEAQLEKSRLLSDRFSAERPKGSFSTLEIQRTEQGDSAMYLCASSRAGAISGANVLTFGAGSRLTVL.

V and J are TRBV6-1 and TRBJ1-2, with D perhaps matching TRBD1 (5 bases). The ends were cut back, 2 bases at V and 0 bases at J, with 13 bases in the middle. The CDR3 consists of 16 residues. Germline lookup yields CDR1 MNHNS and CDR2 SASEGT. CDR3 nucleotide sequence: TGTGCCAGCAGTGAATTCACAGGAGAAGCTAACTATGGCTACACCTTC. Its translation: CASSEFTGEANYGYTF.